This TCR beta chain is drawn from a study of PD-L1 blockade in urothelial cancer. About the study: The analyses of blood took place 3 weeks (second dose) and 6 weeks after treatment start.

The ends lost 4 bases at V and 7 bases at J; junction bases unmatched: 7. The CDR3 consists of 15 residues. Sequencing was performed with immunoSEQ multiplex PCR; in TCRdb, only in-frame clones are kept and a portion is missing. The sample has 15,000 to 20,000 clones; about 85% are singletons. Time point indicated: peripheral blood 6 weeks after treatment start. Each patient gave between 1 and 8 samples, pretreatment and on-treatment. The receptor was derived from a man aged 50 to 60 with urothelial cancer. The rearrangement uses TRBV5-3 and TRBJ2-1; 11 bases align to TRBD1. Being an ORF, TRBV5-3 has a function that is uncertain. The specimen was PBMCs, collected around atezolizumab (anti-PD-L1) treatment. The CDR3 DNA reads TGTGCCAGAAGCGCGGCGGGACAGGGGGTAAATGAGCAGTTCTTC. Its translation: CARSAAGQGVNEQFF.